These T cell receptor beta chains were read from a single sample in a study of cytomegalovirus exposure and HLA in healthy donors. The repertoire was sequenced with immunoSEQ multiplex PCR; TCRdb's copy has only in-frame clones and lacks some. The table includes 100,000 to 150,000 clones, about 79% detected once. The sample taken for sequencing was PBMCs. Receptor source: a woman aged 45-65 years in good health and CMV-seronegative. The CDR3 runs from the conserved cysteine through the conserved F or W. Fields, in order: J gene, D gene, clone size, V gene, CDR3 DNA, CDR3 protein. D genes are given only for firm matches. Clone size is given for some rows only: seen once, a few or many times, or a class if the clone is expanded.

J gene: TRBJ2-3
D gene: .
clone size: .
V gene: TRBV7-2
CDR3 DNA: TGTGCCAGCAGCCCCCAGGGGCCCGGCACAGATACGCAGTATTTT
CDR3 protein: CASSPQGPGTDTQYF

J gene: TRBJ1-5
D gene: .
clone size: .
V gene: TRBV6-5
CDR3 DNA: TGTGCCAGCCGGGACTTAAATAGCAATCAGCCCCAGCATTTT
CDR3 protein: CASRDLNSNQPQHF

J gene: TRBJ2-4
D gene: TRBD1
clone size: few
V gene: TRBV7-2
CDR3 DNA: TGTGCCAGCAGCCTTTCCTACGGGACAGGGAGCATTCAGTACTTC
CDR3 protein: CASSLSYGTGSIQYF

J gene: TRBJ2-1
D gene: .
clone size: .
V gene: TRBV7-2
CDR3 DNA: TGTGCCAGCAGCCCGCGCTGGTCCTACAATGAGCAGTTCTTC
CDR3 protein: CASSPRWSYNEQFF

J gene: TRBJ2-1
D gene: TRBD2
clone size: .
V gene: TRBV9
CDR3 DNA: TGTGCCAGCAGCCCCCCTTTAGCGGGAGGTAGCAATGAGCAGTTCTTC
CDR3 protein: CASSPPLAGGSNEQFF

J gene: TRBJ1-6
D gene: TRBD1
clone size: .
V gene: TRBV28
CDR3 DNA: TGTGCCAGCAGTCCGACAGGGTTGATTGGGTCACCCCTCCACTTT
CDR3 protein: CASSPTGLIGSPLHF

J gene: TRBJ1-2
D gene: TRBD1
clone size: .
V gene: TRBV7-9
CDR3 DNA: TGTTCCAGCAGCTTAAAGCCCGGGACAGGACCCTATGGCTACACCTTC
CDR3 protein: CSSSLKPGTGPYGYTF

J gene: TRBJ1-5
D gene: .
clone size: .
V gene: TRBV30
CDR3 DNA: TGTGCCTGGAGCTACAAACGGGGGGCCGGAGGTTTCAATCAGCCCCAGCATTTT
CDR3 protein: CAWSYKRGAGGFNQPQHF

J gene: TRBJ1-4
D gene: .
clone size: .
V gene: TRBV20-1
CDR3 DNA: TGCAGTGCTAGTCGAGGAGAAAAACTGTTTTTT
CDR3 protein: CSASRGEKLFF

J gene: TRBJ1-1
D gene: .
clone size: .
V gene: TRBV9
CDR3 DNA: TGTGCCAGCAGCGTTCAGGAGAACACTGAAGCTTTCTTT
CDR3 protein: CASSVQENTEAFF

J gene: TRBJ2-2
D gene: .
clone size: .
V gene: TRBV9
CDR3 DNA: TGTGCCAGCAGCGTTGATGTAGCCCTAAGTGTCGGGGAGCTGTTTTTT
CDR3 protein: CASSVDVALSVGELFF

J gene: TRBJ2-1
D gene: .
clone size: .
V gene: TRBV7-2
CDR3 DNA: TGTGCCAGCAGCTTAGGGCGGGAAGAGCAGTTCTTC
CDR3 protein: CASSLGREEQFF

J gene: TRBJ1-1
D gene: .
clone size: .
V gene: TRBV11-3
CDR3 DNA: TGTGCCAGCAGCTCTGATCCGGGACATTTGGCTTTCTTT
CDR3 protein: CASSSDPGHLAFF

J gene: TRBJ2-7
D gene: TRBD2
clone size: .
V gene: TRBV4-2
CDR3 DNA: TGTGCCAGCAGCCTCGCGACTAGCGGGAGTCTCGAGCAGTACTTC
CDR3 protein: CASSLATSGSLEQYF

J gene: TRBJ1-5
D gene: TRBD1
clone size: .
V gene: TRBV28
CDR3 DNA: TGTGCCAGCAGTTCACTCCGGGACAGTAGCAATCAGCCCCAGCATTTT
CDR3 protein: CASSSLRDSSNQPQHF

J gene: TRBJ2-5
D gene: .
clone size: .
V gene: TRBV7-8
CDR3 DNA: TGTGCCAGCAGGAGGTACCAAGAGACCCAGTACTTC
CDR3 protein: CASRRYQETQYF